One and the same sample provided the 22 T cell receptor beta chains below, sequenced in a study of blood T cell repertoires in COVID-19. Measured with immunoSEQ multiplex PCR; TCRdb has only the in-frame clones, and not every one. The sample carries about 62,000 clones, more than 80% recorded once. Sequencing used peripheral blood. Receptors were obtained from a woman of 80 years or more with acute or convalescent COVID-19.

The chain uses TRBV5-1 and TRBJ2-2; 9 bases map to TRBD2. The J segment lost 0 bases and the V segment lost 4 bases, leaving 7 bases of the junction unmatched. Germline CDR1 SGHRS, CDR2 YFSETQ. The CDR3 loop spans 17 amino acids. The CDR3 is CASSLEAGGPNTGELFF. CDR3 DNA sequence: TGCGCCAGCAGCCTCGAGGCGGGGGGGCCGAACACCGGGGAGCTGTTTTTT.

The chain combines TRBV5-3 with TRBJ2-2; 8 bases are shared with TRBD2. TRBV5-3 is placed among ORFs of uncertain function. The CDR3 length is 17 residues. The V segment lost 1 base and the J segment 1 base; nucleotides outside the gene matches: 6. CDR3 in amino acids: CARSLRGSGENTGELFF. DNA of the CDR3: TGTGCCAGAAGCTTGAGGGGTAGCGGGGAGAACACCGGGGAGCTGTTTTTT.

The chain has TRBV7-2 and TRBJ1-2, with a tentative D call TRBD1 (5 bases). V dropped 0 bases and J dropped 7 bases, with 12 bases sitting between them. Germline values: CDR1 SGHTA, CDR2 FQGNSA. The CDR3 loop spans 14 amino acids. The CDR3 DNA sequence: TGTGCCAGCAGCTTAGCCGGGGGGGATGGTGGCTACACCTTC. This encodes CASSLAGGDGGYTF.

DNA of the CDR3: TGTGCCAGCAGCGTAGTGGACAGTGGAAACACCATATATTTT. Its protein is CASSVVDSGNTIYF. The chain employs TRBV9 and TRBJ1-3; the D gene is possibly TRBD1 (6 bases). The germline V gene has CDR1 SGDLS and CDR2 YYNGEE. Between the trimmed V and J ends, which lost 0 bases and 3 bases, there was a span of 7 bases. The CDR3 spans 14 residues.

V usage is TRBV6-5 and J usage is TRBJ2-1; the D gene is possibly TRBD1 (6 bases). Germline values: CDR1 MNHEY, CDR2 SVGAGI. Trimming took off 6 bases at V and 8 bases at J, with 11 bases between the two ends. The CDR3 runs 12 residues. In DNA, the CDR3 is TGTGCCAGCAGAAGGGACACCGATGAGCAGTTCTTC. Its protein is CASRRDTDEQFF.

There are a few counts of this clone. The rearrangement uses TRBV5-1 and TRBJ1-1, with a weak D call TRBD1 (5 bases). This CDR3 is built from 14 residues. V was clipped by 4 bases and J by 1 base, with 11 bases between them. CDR1 SGHRS and CDR2 YFSETQ come from the germline V gene. CDR3: CASSTVTGNTEAFF. Here the CDR3 DNA reads TGCGCCAGCAGCACCGTAACAGGGAACACTGAAGCTTTCTTT.

The chain carries TRBV3-1 (or the pseudogene TRBV3-2) and TRBJ2-1; D is unresolved. The CDR3 length is 13 residues. Germline CDR1 and CDR2: LGHDT and YNNKEL (reference sequence). The V end was cut by 5 bases, the J end by 5 bases, with 10 bases between. The CDR3 here is CASSTYAHNEQFF. In nucleotides, the CDR3 is TGTGCCAGCAGCACCTATGCCCACAATGAGCAGTTCTTC.

This chain uses TRBV5-5 with TRBJ2-7; 7 bases fit TRBD1. CDR3 length equals 15 residues. Trimming at V came to 4 bases and at J to 3 bases, leaving 10 bases not matched to a gene. Germline CDR1 SGHKS, CDR2 YYEKEE (reference sequence). The CDR3 nucleotides are TGTGCCAGCAGCCCGACAGGGCAAATTGGCTACGAGCAGTACTTC. Protein product: CASSPTGQIGYEQYF.

The chain recombines TRBV19 with TRBJ1-6; the D gene is possibly TRBD1 (6 bases). V shed 5 bases and J shed 11 bases, with 16 bases lying between them. CDR3 size: 14 residues. CDR1 is LNHDA and CDR2 is SQIVND in the germline V gene (reference sequence). Here the CDR3 reads CASSPNRELTPLHF. DNA for the CDR3: TGTGCCAGTAGTCCTAACAGGGAATTAACACCCCTCCACTTT.

The chain uses TRBV7-2 and TRBJ2-3; D perhaps matches TRBD1 (6 bases). Looked up from germline, CDR1 is SGHTA and CDR2 is FQGNSA. The CDR3 has 18 amino acids. Trimming stripped 6 bases from V and 2 bases from J, with 24 bases between. CDR3 nucleotides: TGTGCCAGCAGTTTACTTGGTCCGACAGGCCCCCACACAGATACGCAGTATTTT. Protein product: CASSLLGPTGPHTDTQYF.

J is TRBJ1-4 and V is TRBV30, with TRBD1 identical over 11 bases. The ends lost 5 bases at V and 7 bases at J; junction bases unmatched: 6. Germline CDR1 GTSNPN, CDR2 SVGIG (reference sequence). CDR3 length: 14 amino acids. CDR3 sequence: CAWGTGGSLEKLFF. The DNA for the CDR3 is TGTGCCTGGGGGACAGGGGGAAGCCTTGAAAAACTGTTTTTT.

V and J are TRBV18 and TRBJ2-3, with TRBD2 matching 8 bases. Germline CDR1 and CDR2: KGHSH and LQKENI. After removal of 7 bases from V and 3 bases from J, the junction contained 6 bases not matched to a gene. The CDR3 spans 14 residues. The DNA of the CDR3 is TGTGCCAGCTTCGGTAGCGGGGAAACAGATACGCAGTATTTT. Its protein product is CASFGSGETDTQYF.

The rearrangement links TRBV19 to TRBJ1-5; 8 bases line up with TRBD1. This CDR3 region has 15 residues. V gave up 5 bases and J gave up 11 bases; unmatched junction bases: 14. From germline, CDR1 is LNHDA and CDR2 SQIVND (reference sequence). CDR3 protein: CASSSSPGGRFTQHF. For the CDR3, the DNA is TGTGCCAGTAGTTCGTCTCCAGGGGGCCGTTTTACCCAGCATTTT.

This chain links TRBV4-2 with TRBJ1-4; 10 bases fit TRBD1. The CDR3 has 20 residues. The V gene end was trimmed by 7 bases and the J gene end by 0 bases; junction bases not matched to a gene: 17. Germline-derived CDR1 and CDR2 are LGHNA and YNFKEQ. In DNA, the CDR3 is TGTGCCAGCAACCCAGTATATGATGGGACAGGGGATGCAACTAATGAAAAACTGTTTTTT. It specifies CASNPVYDGTGDATNEKLFF.

The chain has TRBV4-1 and TRBJ1-5; D uncertain. V was clipped by 5 bases and J by 0 bases, with 11 bases between them. This CDR3 spans 15 amino acids. Germline-derived CDR1 and CDR2 are MGHRA and YSYEKL. The CDR3 DNA reads TGCGCCAGCAGCAGTGGACTAAATAGCAATCAGCCCCAGCATTTT. Its translation is CASSSGLNSNQPQHF.

V is TRBV5-1 and J is TRBJ2-3; 10 nucleotides match TRBD2. Trimming took 3 bases from V and 5 from J; bases not matched to a gene: 15. Germline CDR1 and CDR2: SGHRS and YFSETQ. The CDR3 has 18 residues. The chain's CDR3 is CASSWDPSGGLIIDTQYF. DNA of the CDR3: TGCGCCAGCAGCTGGGACCCTAGCGGGGGATTGATAATAGATACGCAGTATTTT.

This chain uses TRBV24-1 with TRBJ2-5; possibly TRBD2 for D (5 bases). CDR1 is KGHDR and CDR2 is SFDVKD in the germline V gene. The CDR3 length is 13 residues. V lost 4 bases and J 1 base, leaving 6 bases between the germline ends. The DNA for the CDR3 is TGTGCCACCAGTGAAGGGAGCCAAGAGACCCAGTACTTC. Its translation: CATSEGSQETQYF.

This chain uses TRBV19 with TRBJ1-2; no clear D gene. Per germline, CDR1 LNHDA and CDR2 SQIVND (reference sequence). This CDR3 is built from 16 residues. Trimming left V 1 base short and J 4 bases short, with 16 bases between. CDR3: CASSIVNIQMPYGYTF. The CDR3 nucleotides read TGTGCCAGTAGTATAGTCAACATTCAGATGCCCTATGGCTACACCTTC.

The V and J genes are TRBV20-1 and TRBJ1-2, with 7 bases aligning to TRBD1. The CDR3 length is 11 residues. CDR1 is DFQATT, CDR2 SNEGSKA, per germline (reference sequence). CDR3 loop: CRTTGAYGYTF. DNA for the CDR3: TGCAGAACAACAGGGGCCTATGGCTACACCTTC.

CDR3 sequence reads: CASRGTGGSDTQYF. For the CDR3, the DNA is TGTGCCAGCAGGGGGACAGGGGGGTCAGATACGCAGTATTTT. This rearrangement joins TRBV6-5 to TRBJ2-3; 11 bases map to TRBD1. The CDR3 covers 14 residues. Per germline, CDR1 MNHEY and CDR2 SVGAGI. V shed 6 bases and J 4 bases; nucleotides not matched to a gene: 3.

V and J are TRBV10-1 and TRBJ2-7; 10 positions match TRBD1. CDR1 is WNHNN and CDR2 is SYGVQD in the germline V gene (reference sequence). V was clipped by 3 bases and J by 5 bases; unmatched bases: 10. The CDR3 sequence is 16 residues long. The CDR3 nucleotides read TGCGCCAGCAGTGAAAGGAGACGACAGGGGGCCCACGAGCAGTACTTC. This encodes CASSERRRQGAHEQYF.

The genes are TRBV10-3 and TRBJ2-3, with 8 nucleotides matching TRBD2. J lost 1 base, V lost 8 bases, and 5 bases had no gene match. Germline CDR1 ENHRY, CDR2 SYGVKD. This CDR3 contains 14 residues. The CDR3 region is CAIRRGAGTDTQYF. The CDR3 nucleotides read TGTGCCATCCGGCGGGGGGCTGGCACAGATACGCAGTATTTT.